This T cell receptor (beta chain) was sequenced during a study of molecular identifiers for immune sequencing clone quantification. Study-wide results and caveats: Investigators reportedly could detect spiked Jurkat TCR RNA from one cell among one million naive cells.

Worth noting for this clonotype: The target antigen is unknown.

TCR libraries were built in bulk with a published protocol and specific TCR primers. TCRdb recomputed calls from the PCR reads with MiXCR, one row per CDR3 protein. The table lists about 86,000 distinct CDR3 sequences, more than 20% of them singletons, with around 0.77% in the top ten. Per the germline V gene, CDR1 is GTSNPN and CDR2 is SVGIG (reference sequence). This CDR3 contains 14 residues. V was shortened by 3 bases and J by 0 bases, with 10 bases between the two germline ends. Source material: naive CD8+ T cells from blood, with Jurkat cell RNA spiked in. Subset here: FACS-sorted CD8+CD4-CCR7+CD45RA+ naive T cells. The chain links TRBV30 to TRBJ2-3; tentatively, D is TRBD2 (5 bases). The clonotype was recovered from a human donor in good health. Some libraries in this study had Jurkat cell RNA spiked in. The DNA of the CDR3 is TGTGCCTGGAGCACTAGTTCTAGCACAGATACGCAGTATTTT. Translation gives CAWSTSSSTDTQYF.